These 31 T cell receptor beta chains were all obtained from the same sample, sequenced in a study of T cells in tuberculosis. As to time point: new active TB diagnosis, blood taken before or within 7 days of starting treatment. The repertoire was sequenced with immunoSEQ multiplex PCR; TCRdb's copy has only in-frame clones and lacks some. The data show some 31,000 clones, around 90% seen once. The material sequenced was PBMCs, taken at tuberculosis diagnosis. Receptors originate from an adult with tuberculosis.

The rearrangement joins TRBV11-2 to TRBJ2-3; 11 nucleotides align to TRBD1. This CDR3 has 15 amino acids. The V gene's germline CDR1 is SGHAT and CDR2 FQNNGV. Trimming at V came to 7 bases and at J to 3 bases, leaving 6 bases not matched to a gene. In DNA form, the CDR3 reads TGTGCCAGCATCTTGGGACAGGGGGTGACAGATACGCAGTATTTT. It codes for CASILGQGVTDTQYF.

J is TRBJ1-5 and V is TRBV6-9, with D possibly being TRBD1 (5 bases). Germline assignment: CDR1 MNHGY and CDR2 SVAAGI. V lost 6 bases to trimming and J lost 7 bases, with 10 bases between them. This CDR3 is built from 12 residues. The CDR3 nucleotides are TGTGCCAGCAGGGGACGGGGGCAGCCCCAGCATTTT. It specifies CASRGRGQPQHF.

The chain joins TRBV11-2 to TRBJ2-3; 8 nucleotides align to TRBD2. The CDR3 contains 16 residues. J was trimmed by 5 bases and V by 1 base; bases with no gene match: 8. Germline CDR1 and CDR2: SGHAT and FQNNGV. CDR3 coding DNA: TGTGCCAGCAGCTTAGCTGTCGGGGGGGCCGGAGATACGCAGTATTTT. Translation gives CASSLAVGGAGDTQYF.

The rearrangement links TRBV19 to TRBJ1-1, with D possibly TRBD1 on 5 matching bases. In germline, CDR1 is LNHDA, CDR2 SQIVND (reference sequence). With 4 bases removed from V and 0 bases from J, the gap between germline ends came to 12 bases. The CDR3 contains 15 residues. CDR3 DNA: TGTGCCAGTAGTAACCAGGGTCGGATGAACACTGAAGCTTTCTTT. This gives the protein CASSNQGRMNTEAFF.

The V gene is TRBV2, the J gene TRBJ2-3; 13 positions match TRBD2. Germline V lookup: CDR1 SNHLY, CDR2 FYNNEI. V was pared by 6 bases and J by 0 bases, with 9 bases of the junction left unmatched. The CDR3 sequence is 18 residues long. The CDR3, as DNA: TGTGCCAGCAGCGCACTAGCGGGGGGGCCCCCTAGCACAGATACGCAGTATTTT. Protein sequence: CASSALAGGPPSTDTQYF.

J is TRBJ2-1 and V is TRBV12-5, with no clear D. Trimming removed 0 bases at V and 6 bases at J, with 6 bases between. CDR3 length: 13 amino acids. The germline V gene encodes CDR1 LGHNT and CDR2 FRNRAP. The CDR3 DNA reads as TGTGCTAGTGGTTTGGTTATCGGCAATGAGCAGTTCTTC. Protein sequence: CASGLVIGNEQFF.

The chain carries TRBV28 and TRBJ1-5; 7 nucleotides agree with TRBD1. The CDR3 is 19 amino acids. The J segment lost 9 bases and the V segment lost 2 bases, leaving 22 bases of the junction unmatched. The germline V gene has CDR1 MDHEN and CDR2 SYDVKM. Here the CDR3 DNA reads TGTGCCAGCAGTTTAAGACAGGGTGGGACGGTCGGCCACTTGGGGCCCCAGCATTTT. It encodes CASSLRQGGTVGHLGPQHF.

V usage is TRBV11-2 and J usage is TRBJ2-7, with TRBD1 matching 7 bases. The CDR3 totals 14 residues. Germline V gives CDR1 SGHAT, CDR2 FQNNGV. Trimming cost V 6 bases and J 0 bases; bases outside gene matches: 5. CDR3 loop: CASREGGYSYEQYF. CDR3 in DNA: TGTGCCAGCAGAGAAGGGGGCTACTCCTACGAGCAGTACTTC.

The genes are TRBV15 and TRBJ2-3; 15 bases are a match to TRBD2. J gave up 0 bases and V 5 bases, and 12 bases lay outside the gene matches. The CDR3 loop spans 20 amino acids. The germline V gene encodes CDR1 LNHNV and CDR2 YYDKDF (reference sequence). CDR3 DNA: TGTGCCACCAGCGGACCTCTGGGACTAGCGGGGGGATCTAGCACAGATACGCAGTATTTT. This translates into CATSGPLGLAGGSSTDTQYF.

This CDR3 is CASSLQNYEQYV. The CDR3 DNA reads as TGTGCCAGCAGCTTGCAGAACTACGAGCAGTACGTC. V is TRBV7-8 and J is TRBJ2-7; the D is unclear. From germline, CDR1 is SGHVS and CDR2 FQNEAQ. The V and J ends lost 3 bases and 3 bases respectively, with 6 bases between them. CDR3 size: 12 residues.

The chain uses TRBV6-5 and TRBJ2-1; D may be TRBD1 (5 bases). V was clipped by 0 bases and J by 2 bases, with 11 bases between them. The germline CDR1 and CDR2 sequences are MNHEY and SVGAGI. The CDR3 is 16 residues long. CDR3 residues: CASSYSQGEAYNEQFF. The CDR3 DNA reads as TGTGCCAGCAGTTACTCGCAGGGTGAAGCCTACAATGAGCAGTTCTTC.

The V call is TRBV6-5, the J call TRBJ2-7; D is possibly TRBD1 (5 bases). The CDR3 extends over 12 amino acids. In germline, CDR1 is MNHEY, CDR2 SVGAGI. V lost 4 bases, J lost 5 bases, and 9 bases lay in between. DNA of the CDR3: TGTGCCAGCAGTTCAGGGTTCGACGAGCAGTACTTC. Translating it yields CASSSGFDEQYF.

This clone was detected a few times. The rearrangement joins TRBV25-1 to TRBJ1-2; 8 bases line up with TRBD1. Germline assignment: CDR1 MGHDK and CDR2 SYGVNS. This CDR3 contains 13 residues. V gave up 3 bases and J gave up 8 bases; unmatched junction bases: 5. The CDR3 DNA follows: TGTGCCAGCAGTGACGCAGGGGGCAGGGGCTACACCTTC. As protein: CASSDAGGRGYTF.

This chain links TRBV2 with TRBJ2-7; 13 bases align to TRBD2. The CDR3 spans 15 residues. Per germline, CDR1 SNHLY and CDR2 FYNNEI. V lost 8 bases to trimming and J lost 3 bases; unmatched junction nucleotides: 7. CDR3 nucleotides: TGTGCCAGCCGCGAGGGACTAGCGGGGTACTACGAGCAGTACGTC. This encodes CASREGLAGYYEQYV.

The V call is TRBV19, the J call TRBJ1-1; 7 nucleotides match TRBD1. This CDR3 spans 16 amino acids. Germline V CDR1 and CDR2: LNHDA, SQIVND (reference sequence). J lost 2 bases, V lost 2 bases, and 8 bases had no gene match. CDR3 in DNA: TGTGCCAGTAGTATACAGGGGGGAATTGTAAACACTGAAGCTTTCTTT. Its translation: CASSIQGGIVNTEAFF. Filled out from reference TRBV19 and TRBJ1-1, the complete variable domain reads DGGITQSPKYLFRKEGQNVTLSCEQNLNHDAMYWYRQDPGQGLRLIYYSQIVNDFQKGDIAEGYSVSREKKESFPLTVTSAQKNPTAFYLCASSIQGGIVNTEAFFGQGTRLTVV.

CDR3 nucleotides: TGCAGCGTCAGACAGGGGATCACAACTAATGAAAAACTGTTTTTT. Protein product: CSVRQGITTNEKLFF. The chain uses TRBV29-1 and TRBJ1-4, with 8 bases aligning to TRBD1. CDR3 length: 15 residues. V lost 6 bases, J lost 0 bases, and 6 bases stayed unmatched. Germline V CDR1 and CDR2: SQVTM, ANQGSEA.

The CDR3 loop reads CASRGTGVTGELFF. The CDR3 DNA reads TGTGCCAGCAGGGGGACTGGGGTGACGGGGGAGCTGTTTTTT. This sequence joins TRBV2 and TRBJ2-2; perhaps TRBD2 as D (6 bases). Germline loops: CDR1 SNHLY, CDR2 FYNNEI. The CDR3 runs 14 residues. Between the trimmed V and J ends, which lost 6 bases and 8 bases, there was a span of 16 bases. Combining the CDR3 with reference TRBV2 and TRBJ2-2 gives the whole variable domain EPEVTQTPSHQVTQMGQEVILRCVPISNHLYFYWYRQILGQKVEFLVSFYNNEISEKSEIFDDQFSVERPDGSNFTLKIRSTKLEDSAMYFCASRGTGVTGELFFGEGSRLTVL.

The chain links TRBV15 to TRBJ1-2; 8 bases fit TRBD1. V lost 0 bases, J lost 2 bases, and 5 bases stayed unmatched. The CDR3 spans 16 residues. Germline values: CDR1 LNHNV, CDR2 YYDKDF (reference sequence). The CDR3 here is CATSREPGTGNYGYTF. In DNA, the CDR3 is TGTGCCACCAGCAGAGAACCCGGGACAGGCAACTATGGCTACACCTTC.

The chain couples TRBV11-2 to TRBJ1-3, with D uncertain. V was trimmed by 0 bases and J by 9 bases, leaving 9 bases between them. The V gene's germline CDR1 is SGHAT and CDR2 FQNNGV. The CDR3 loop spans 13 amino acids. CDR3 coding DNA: TGTGCCAGCAGCTTAGAAATAGGAGTCACCATATATTTT. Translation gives CASSLEIGVTIYF.

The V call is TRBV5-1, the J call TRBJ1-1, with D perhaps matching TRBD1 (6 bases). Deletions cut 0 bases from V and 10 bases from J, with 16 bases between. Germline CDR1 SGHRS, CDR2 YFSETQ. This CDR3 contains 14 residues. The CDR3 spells CASSLDTGRDGAFF. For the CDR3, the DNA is TGCGCCAGCAGCTTGGATACAGGGAGGGACGGAGCTTTCTTT.

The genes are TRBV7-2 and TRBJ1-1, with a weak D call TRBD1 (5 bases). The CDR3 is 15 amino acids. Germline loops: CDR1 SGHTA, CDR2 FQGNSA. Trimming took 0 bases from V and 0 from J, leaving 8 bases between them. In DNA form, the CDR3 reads TGTGCCAGCAGCTTAGCGGTACAGGTGAACACTGAAGCTTTCTTT. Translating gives CASSLAVQVNTEAFF.

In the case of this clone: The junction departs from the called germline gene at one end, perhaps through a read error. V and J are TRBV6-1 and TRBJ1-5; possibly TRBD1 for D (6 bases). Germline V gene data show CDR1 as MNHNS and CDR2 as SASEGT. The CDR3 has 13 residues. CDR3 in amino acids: CASSDLLRQAVDF. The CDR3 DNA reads TGTGCCAGCAGTGATTTGTTGCGACAGGCAGTGGATTTT.

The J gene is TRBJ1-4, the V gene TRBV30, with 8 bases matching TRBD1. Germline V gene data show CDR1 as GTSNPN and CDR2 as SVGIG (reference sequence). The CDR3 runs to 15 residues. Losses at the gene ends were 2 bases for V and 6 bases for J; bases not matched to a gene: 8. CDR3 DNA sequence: TGTGCCTGGAGTCCCGGACAGGGAGTCCATGAAAAACTGTTTTTT. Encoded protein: CAWSPGQGVHEKLFF.

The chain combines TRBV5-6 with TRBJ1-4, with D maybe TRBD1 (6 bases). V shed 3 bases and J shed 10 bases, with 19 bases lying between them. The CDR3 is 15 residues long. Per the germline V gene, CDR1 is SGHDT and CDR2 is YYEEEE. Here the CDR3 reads CASSSRQDGRGKLFF. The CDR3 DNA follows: TGTGCCAGCAGCTCCCGACAGGACGGGCGTGGAAAACTGTTTTTT.

As DNA, the CDR3 is TGTGCCAGCAGTGCGGGACAGGGGGCCTATGGCTACACCTTC. The encoded protein is CASSAGQGAYGYTF. The V call is TRBV5-5, the J call TRBJ1-2; 12 bases line up with TRBD1. V gave up 5 bases and J gave up 4 bases; unmatched junction bases: 3. There are 14 residues in the CDR3. Germline CDR1 SGHKS, CDR2 YYEKEE (reference sequence). The entire variable domain, with the rest obtained from reference TRBV5-5 and TRBJ1-2, is as follows: DAGVTQSPTHLIKTRGQQVTLRCSPISGHKSVSWYQQVLGQGPQFIFQYYEKEERGRGNFPDRFSARQFPNYSSELNVNALLLGDSALYLCASSAGQGAYGYTFGSGTRLTVV.

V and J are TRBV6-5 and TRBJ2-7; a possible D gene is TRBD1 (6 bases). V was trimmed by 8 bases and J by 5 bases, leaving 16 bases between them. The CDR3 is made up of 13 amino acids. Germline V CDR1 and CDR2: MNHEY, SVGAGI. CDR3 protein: CASALGGGDEQYV. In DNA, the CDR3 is TGTGCCAGCGCCCTTGGTGGGGGCGACGAGCAGTACGTC.

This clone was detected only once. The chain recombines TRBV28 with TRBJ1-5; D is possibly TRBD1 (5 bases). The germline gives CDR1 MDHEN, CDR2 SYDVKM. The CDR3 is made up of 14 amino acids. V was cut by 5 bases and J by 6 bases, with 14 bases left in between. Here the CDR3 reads CASSGHVETQPQHF. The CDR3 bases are TGTGCCAGCAGTGGACATGTCGAGACTCAGCCCCAGCATTTT.

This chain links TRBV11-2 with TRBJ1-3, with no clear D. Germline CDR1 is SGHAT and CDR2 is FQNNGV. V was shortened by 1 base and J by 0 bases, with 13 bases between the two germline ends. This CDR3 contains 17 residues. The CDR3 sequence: CASSLAPGYLSGNTIYF. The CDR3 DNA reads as TGTGCCAGCAGCTTAGCCCCAGGATATCTCTCTGGAAACACCATATATTTT.

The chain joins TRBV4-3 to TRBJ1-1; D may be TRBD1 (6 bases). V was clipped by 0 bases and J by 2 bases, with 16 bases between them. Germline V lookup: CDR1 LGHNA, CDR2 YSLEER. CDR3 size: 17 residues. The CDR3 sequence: CASSQDRARGPNTEAFF. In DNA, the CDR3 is TGCGCCAGCAGCCAAGATCGGGCCAGGGGACCTAACACTGAAGCTTTCTTT.

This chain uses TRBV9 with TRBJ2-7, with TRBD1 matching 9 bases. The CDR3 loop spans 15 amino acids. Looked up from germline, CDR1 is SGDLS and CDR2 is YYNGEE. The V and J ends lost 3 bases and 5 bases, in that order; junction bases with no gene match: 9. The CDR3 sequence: CASSASGTGLHEQYF. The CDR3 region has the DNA TGTGCCAGCAGCGCCTCCGGGACAGGGTTGCACGAGCAGTACTTC.

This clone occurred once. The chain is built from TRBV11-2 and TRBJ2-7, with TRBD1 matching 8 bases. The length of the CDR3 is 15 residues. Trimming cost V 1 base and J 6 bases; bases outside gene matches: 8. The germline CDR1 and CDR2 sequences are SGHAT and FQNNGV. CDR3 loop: CASSLVGQGAGEQYF. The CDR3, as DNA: TGTGCCAGCAGCTTAGTTGGGCAGGGGGCTGGCGAGCAGTACTTC.